This TCR beta chain was obtained from a study of technical replicates of blood from several donors. The V end lost 8 bases, the J end lost 6 bases, and 13 bases lay between the germline ends. Germline V gene lookup returns CDR1 SEHNR and CDR2 FQNEAQ (reference sequence). The CDR3 sequence is 13 residues long. Measured with immunoSEQ multiplex PCR; TCRdb has only the in-frame clones, and not every one. Of tens of thousands of clones detected, 80% to 95% appear once; the ten largest clones hold around 0.34%. The sequenced material came from T cells isolated from PBMCs. The V call is TRBV7-9, the J call TRBJ2-2; no firm D call. This sequence was found in a human donor in good health. The CDR3 sequence: CASSPLRAGELFF. The CDR3 DNA reads TGTGCCAGCTCTCCCTTACGCGCCGGGGAGCTGTTTTTT.